The entry that follows covers one T cell receptor beta chain sequence. Clones were read by immunoSEQ multiplex PCR, and TCRdb kept only the in-frame ones, dropping some. The sample records over 750,000 clones, roughly 96% being singletons. Terminally differentiated effector memory CD45RA+ cells were left out of the naive CD8 fraction, which was CD45RO-negative and positively selected for CCR7. The germline CDR1 and CDR2 sequences are SQVTM and ANQGSEA. The CDR3 totals 15 residues. V was pared by 2 bases and J by 5 bases, with 6 bases of the junction left unmatched. This sample stems from a study of shared clonotypes between healthy human individuals.

The chain has TRBV29-1 and TRBJ2-5; 12 bases match TRBD2. The clonotype was recovered from a man aged 25-40 years in good health. Sequenced material: naive CD8+ T cells sorted from blood. CDR3 nucleotide sequence: TGCAGCGTTGAACCCCTAGCGGGAGGGGAGGAGACCCAGTACTTC. It specifies CSVEPLAGGEETQYF.